This record looks at one TCR beta chain sequence and its context. The data derive from a study of OX40 agonist ivuxolimab in advanced cancers. Across the whole study: The dose-escalation cohort had hepatocellular carcinoma, melanoma, renal cell or head and neck cancer. Three patients showed partial responses: one hepatocellular carcinoma and two cutaneous melanoma cases.

TCRdb keeps only in-frame clones here, not all; method: immunoSEQ multiplex PCR. The sample records roughly 73,000 clones, roughly 91% being singletons. The sequenced sample was CD4+ or CD8+ T cells sorted from blood, obtained in a trial of the OX40 agonist ivuxolimab. The TCR comes from an adult with an advanced solid tumor such as melanoma, head and neck, liver or kidney cancer.

The CDR3 here is CASSVNLNTGELFF. The CDR3 DNA is TGTGCCAGCTCAGTAAACTTGAACACCGGGGAGCTGTTTTTT. The V and J genes are TRBV18 and TRBJ2-2; no reliable D call. Germline V gene data show CDR1 as KGHSH and CDR2 as LQKENI. V dropped 5 bases and J dropped 1 base, with 8 bases sitting between them. The CDR3 contains 14 residues.